This T cell receptor (beta chain) was sequenced during a study of regulatory T cells in long-lasting Graves disease. Study-wide background: For a period under 3 months, newly diagnosed Graves' patients had taken antithyroid drugs.

Sample time point: newly diagnosed GD, antithyroid drugs for less than 3 months. The TCR library used RNA extracted from PBMCs. This clonotype was picked up many times. This CDR3 has 15 residues. V was clipped by 4 bases and J by 2 bases, with 11 bases between them. In building TCR beta libraries, iRepertoire HTBI primers were used together with Arm-PCR of CDR3 regions. MiXCR, applied by TCRdb to the multiplex PCR reads, yields one record per CDR3 protein. The sample has 400,000 to 550,000 distinct CDR3 sequences, roughly 15% seen once; the top ten hold 23%. Separately, the same data were catalogued under a study of T cells in Graves' hyperthyroidism and ophthalmopathy. This second study notes: In the first-round RT-PCR of the TCR CDR3, the HTBI primer set was used.

The material sequenced was peripheral blood mononuclear cells (PBMCs), taken at new diagnosis, from a patient treated with antithyroid drugs. The receptor comes from a woman aged 18 to 35 with Graves disease. The rearrangement joins TRBV12-3 or TRBV12-4 to TRBJ2-2, with D perhaps matching TRBD1 (5 bases). The CDR3 loop is CASSSSGLNTGELFF. The CDR3, as DNA: TGTGCCAGCAGTTCCTCAGGGCTTAACACCGGGGAGCTGTTTTTT.